These 29 T cell receptor beta chains originate from one sample sequenced in a study of shared clonotypes between healthy human individuals. Sequenced by immunoSEQ multiplex PCR; TCRdb stores in-frame clones only, minus some. In the table there are about 1.9 million clones, 90% to 95% of which are singletons. In the naive CD8 group, cells lacked CD45RO and were positively selected for CCR7, so terminally differentiated effector memory CD45RA+ cells were left out. Sequencing used naive CD8+ T cells from PBMCs. These receptors came from a man between 18 and 29 years old in good health. Some clones in this sample may be carry-over from other donors' samples.

Of note for this clone: This specimen includes other DNA sequences encoding the same CDR3. This chain connects TRBV2 to TRBJ2-7; 14 bases align to TRBD2. Looked up from germline, CDR1 is SNHLY and CDR2 is FYNNEI. The CDR3 consists of 15 residues. Losses at the gene ends were 5 bases for V and 3 bases for J; bases not matched to a gene: 3. Here the CDR3 DNA reads TGTGCCAGCAGTACCGGGACTAGCGGGAGCTACGAGCAGTACTTC. Its translation: CASSTGTSGSYEQYF.

The J gene is TRBJ1-2, the V gene TRBV6-5, with D unclear. This CDR3 spans 15 amino acids. Trimming shortened V by 4 bases and J by 2 bases, and 14 bases separated the two germline ends. Germline V gene data show CDR1 as MNHEY and CDR2 as SVGAGI. DNA of the CDR3: TGTGCCAGCAGTTTTTTATCGAAATTCAACTATGGCTACACCTTC. Its translation: CASSFLSKFNYGYTF.

The chain employs TRBV5-1 and TRBJ1-2; D may be TRBD1 (6 bases). The V and J ends lost 6 bases and 8 bases respectively, with 20 bases between them. Germline V gene sequence: CDR1 SGHRS, CDR2 YFSETQ. The CDR3 is 14 residues long. CDR3 residues: CASTLGTGMNGYTF. CDR3 in DNA: TGCGCCAGCACCCTGGGAACAGGGATGAACGGCTACACCTTC.

This clone was observed a few times. The sample carries other DNA sequences with the same CDR3. J is TRBJ1-1 and V is TRBV19, with 8 bases identical to TRBD1. The CDR3 is 14 residues long. Per the germline V gene, CDR1 is LNHDA and CDR2 is SQIVND (reference sequence). V lost 3 bases, J lost 1 base, and 1 base stayed unmatched. The CDR3 spells CASSITGGNTEAFF. CDR3 bases: TGTGCCAGTAGTATTACAGGGGGGAACACTGAAGCTTTCTTT.

The chain couples TRBV11-2 to TRBJ2-2; 7 bases are a match to TRBD1. Germline CDR1 SGHAT, CDR2 FQNNGV. The CDR3 totals 15 residues. The trim removed 5 bases at V and 5 bases at J, leaving 8 bases unmatched. CDR3 residues: CASSRPRGRTGELFF. The DNA of the CDR3 is TGTGCCAGCAGCCGACCCAGGGGGAGAACCGGGGAGCTGTTTTTT.

The chain combines TRBV4-2 with TRBJ2-1, with 14 bases fitting TRBD2. The CDR3 length is 19 residues. Germline V gives CDR1 LGHNA, CDR2 YNFKEQ. V dropped 1 base and J dropped 7; count of bases not matched to a gene: 12. The CDR3, as DNA: TGTGCCAGCAGCCAAGCAGGCGGGACTAGCGGGAGACCGGGAAATGAGCAGTTCTTC. Translating gives CASSQAGGTSGRPGNEQFF.

The rearrangement uses TRBV11-2 and TRBJ2-5; 7 bases match TRBD1. Germline-derived CDR1 and CDR2 are SGHAT and FQNNGV. The V and J ends lost 5 bases and 3 bases, in that order; junction bases with no gene match: 18. This CDR3 comprises 18 residues. CDR3 bases: TGTGCCAGCAGCCCGAGAGAACAGGGGCCTCGCTGGAAAGAGACCCAGTACTTC. Translating it yields CASSPREQGPRWKETQYF.

With regard to this clone: The sample has other DNA sequences that encode this CDR3 too. The rearrangement joins TRBV5-6 to TRBJ1-2, with a weak D call TRBD1 (5 bases). Trimming removed 4 bases at V and 5 bases at J, with 12 bases between. The CDR3 extends over 13 amino acids. Germline V gene data show CDR1 as SGHDT and CDR2 as YYEEEE. DNA of the CDR3: TGTGCCAGCAGCCCCGGGACGGCATATGGCTACACCTTC. This sequence encodes CASSPGTAYGYTF.

V usage is TRBV5-1 and J usage is TRBJ2-5; D ambiguous. Trimming pared 5 bases from V and 2 bases from J, leaving 10 bases between. Looked up from germline, CDR1 is SGHRS and CDR2 is YFSETQ. The CDR3 runs to 13 residues. The CDR3: CASRPQNQETQYF. CDR3 nucleotide sequence: TGCGCCAGCAGGCCACAGAATCAAGAGACCCAGTACTTC.

This CDR3 is CASSLEVYSNQPQHF. In DNA, the CDR3 is TGTGCCAGCAGTTTGGAGGTTTATAGCAATCAGCCCCAGCATTTT. V usage is TRBV28 and J usage is TRBJ1-5; no definite D call. Germline CDR1 reads MDHEN; CDR2 reads SYDVKM. The CDR3 is made up of 15 amino acids. Trimming stripped 3 bases from V and 0 bases from J, with 9 bases between.

V is TRBV14 and J is TRBJ2-7; maybe TRBD2 (7 bases). The germline V gene encodes CDR1 SGHDN and CDR2 FVKESK. Trimming left V 2 bases short and J 4 bases short, with 12 bases between. The CDR3 totals 14 residues. CDR3 in DNA: TGTGCCAGCAGCCAACGCGGGGGCTTTTACGAGCAGTACTTC. Amino acid sequence: CASSQRGGFYEQYF.

The chain recombines TRBV5-6 with TRBJ1-2; 7 bases are shared with TRBD1. V lost 3 bases, J lost 3 bases, and 8 bases stayed unmatched. Germline CDR1 reads SGHDT; CDR2 reads YYEEEE. This CDR3 spans 15 amino acids. DNA for the CDR3: TGTGCCAGCAGCTCCGAGACAGGGACGTACTATGGCTACACCTTC. This translates into CASSSETGTYYGYTF.

In its sample, this clone was seen once. The genes are TRBV21-1 and TRBJ1-4. TRBV21-1 is a pseudogene. This CDR3 contains 14 residues. Here the CDR3 reads CASSKGSGGEKLFF. DNA for the CDR3: TGTGCCAGCAGCAAGGGATCGGGTGGTGAAAAACTGTTTTTT.

The chain uses TRBV27 and TRBJ1-1; the D gene is possibly TRBD1 (6 bases). The CDR3 is 13 amino acids. Germline V gene sequence: CDR1 MNHEY, CDR2 SMNVEV (reference sequence). Deletions cut 4 bases from V and 7 bases from J, with 13 bases between. The CDR3 sequence is CASSWGRYYEAFF. CDR3 in DNA: TGTGCCAGCAGTTGGGGGCGGTACTATGAAGCTTTCTTT.

This chain uses TRBV29-1 with TRBJ2-7, with D uncertain. The germline gives CDR1 SQVTM, CDR2 ANQGSEA. This CDR3 has 11 residues. The V end was cut by 7 bases, the J end by 4 bases, with 11 bases between. The CDR3 DNA reads as TGCAGCGGTGACTGGGGTTACGAGCAGTACTTC. Amino acid sequence: CSGDWGYEQYF.

The rearrangement links TRBV6-5 to TRBJ1-4; D is perhaps TRBD1 (5 bases). V shed 6 bases and J shed 6 bases, with 17 bases lying between them. The CDR3 consists of 15 residues. The germline V gene encodes CDR1 MNHEY and CDR2 SVGAGI. The DNA for the CDR3 is TGTGCCAGCAGACAAATCCGGGACCCACATGAAAAACTGTTTTTT. It encodes CASRQIRDPHEKLFF.

The CDR3 DNA sequence: TGTGCCACCAGCAGAGATTTCCCGGGACAGATGAACACTGAAGCTTTCTTT. Protein product: CATSRDFPGQMNTEAFF. The chain uses TRBV15 and TRBJ1-1; the match to TRBD1 covers 7 bases. The CDR3 contains 17 residues. The germline V gene has CDR1 LNHNV and CDR2 YYDKDF (reference sequence). With 0 bases clipped from V and 0 bases from J, the junction kept 7 bases outside the gene matches.

The chain uses TRBV19 and TRBJ2-3; either TRBD1 or TRBD2 may supply D (5 bases each). In germline, CDR1 is LNHDA, CDR2 SQIVND (reference sequence). With 4 bases removed from V and 4 bases from J, the gap between germline ends came to 15 bases. The CDR3 runs to 15 residues. This CDR3 is CASSTTSRDPDTQYF. CDR3 sequence (DNA): TGTGCCAGTAGTACAACCTCCCGGGACCCAGATACGCAGTATTTT. Full variable domain (outside the CDR3, taken from reference TRBV19 and TRBJ2-3): DGGITQSPKYLFRKEGQNVTLSCEQNLNHDAMYWYRQDPGQGLRLIYYSQIVNDFQKGDIAEGYSVSREKKESFPLTVTSAQKNPTAFYLCASSTTSRDPDTQYFGPGTRLTVL.

V gene TRBV9 combines with J gene TRBJ2-2; D not resolved. Trimming left V 4 bases short and J 6 bases short, with 16 bases between. Germline V gene sequence: CDR1 SGDLS, CDR2 YYNGEE. This CDR3 comprises 15 residues. The CDR3 nucleotides are TGTGCCAGCAGCCCCATTGGCACGGGCGCCGGGGAGCTGTTTTTT. As protein: CASSPIGTGAGELFF.

DNA for the CDR3: TGTGCCAGCAGCCAGGGAGCTAACTATGGCTACACCTTC. This codes for CASSQGANYGYTF. This chain connects TRBV19 to TRBJ1-2, with TRBD1 as a possible D gene (5 bases). This CDR3 is built from 13 residues. Germline CDR1 and CDR2: LNHDA and SQIVND (reference sequence). The germline V and J ends were trimmed by 9 bases and 0 bases, with 11 bases remaining between them.

The chain carries TRBV27 and TRBJ1-2, with TRBD1 as a possible D gene (6 bases). This CDR3 has 14 residues. The V end was cut by 3 bases, the J end by 4 bases, with 12 bases between. Germline V gene sequence: CDR1 MNHEY, CDR2 SMNVEV (reference sequence). DNA for the CDR3: TGTGCCAGCAGTTTCCGGGGGGCCCGCTATGGCTACACCTTC. This translates into CASSFRGARYGYTF.

This clone came up once. The V and J genes are TRBV11-3 and TRBJ2-2; D is perhaps TRBD2 (5 bases). Between the trimmed V and J ends, which lost 2 bases and 4 bases, there was a span of 14 bases. CDR1 and CDR2 from the germline V gene are SGHNT and YENEEA. The CDR3 spans 16 residues. The CDR3 protein is CASSLPGLEGTGELFF. In DNA, the CDR3 is TGTGCCAGCAGCTTACCGGGCCTCGAGGGCACCGGGGAGCTGTTTTTT.

The J gene is TRBJ2-7, the V gene TRBV28; TRBD2 agrees at 7 bases. Unmatched junction bases numbered 16, after V lost 11 bases and J lost 3 bases. Per the germline V gene, CDR1 is MDHEN and CDR2 is SYDVKM. The CDR3 contains 15 residues. CDR3 residues: CASSLGGRIGYEQYF. The CDR3 bases are TGTGCCTCTTCCCTGGGCGGGAGAATAGGCTACGAGCAGTACTTC.

The CDR3 nucleotides read TGTGCCAGCAGCGCCGAAACCACCGGGGAGCTGTTTTTT. Its translation is CASSAETTGELFF. The gene calls are TRBV9 and TRBJ2-2; the D is unclear. Trimming cost V 3 bases and J 4 bases, with 7 bases left between them. Germline CDR1 reads SGDLS; CDR2 reads YYNGEE. This CDR3 region has 13 residues.

The rearrangement uses TRBV11-2 and TRBJ1-1; 10 positions agree with TRBD1. The length of the CDR3 is 15 residues. The germline V gene has CDR1 SGHAT and CDR2 FQNNGV. V was clipped by 5 bases and J by 5 bases; unmatched bases: 8. For the CDR3, the DNA is TGTGCCAGCAGCCCGACAGGGGGCGATTGGACTGAAGCTTTCTTT. It encodes CASSPTGGDWTEAFF. Complete variable domain (other parts from reference TRBV11-2 and TRBJ1-1): EAGVAQSPRYKIIEKRQSVAFWCNPISGHATLYWYQQILGQGPKLLIQFQNNGVVDDSQLPKDRFSAERLKGVDSTLKIQPAKLEDSAVYLCASSPTGGDWTEAFFGQGTRLTVV.

V is TRBV19 and J is TRBJ2-1, with 7 bases identical to TRBD1. From germline, CDR1 is LNHDA and CDR2 SQIVND (reference sequence). This CDR3 contains 16 residues. J was trimmed by 1 base and V by 6 bases; bases with no gene match: 9. The CDR3 bases are TGTGCCAGTAGCAGGGGGACGGCAGGGTCCTACAATGAGCAGTTCTTC. This codes for CASSRGTAGSYNEQFF.

This sequence joins TRBV7-6 and TRBJ2-7; no definite D call. CDR3 length: 12 residues. The V end was cut by 5 bases, the J end by 0 bases, with 5 bases between. The germline V gene has CDR1 SGHVS and CDR2 FNYEAQ. The CDR3 here is CASSQSSYEQYF. In DNA form, the CDR3 reads TGTGCCAGCAGCCAAAGCTCCTACGAGCAGTACTTC.

The V call is TRBV9, the J call TRBJ2-5; 7 positions agree with TRBD1. Trimming took 3 bases from V and 2 from J; bases not matched to a gene: 7. In germline, CDR1 is SGDLS, CDR2 YYNGEE. This CDR3 is built from 15 residues. This CDR3 reads CASSGQGKSQETQYF. CDR3 coding DNA: TGTGCCAGCAGCGGACAGGGAAAGTCACAAGAGACCCAGTACTTC.

The chain carries TRBV6-1 and TRBJ2-7; TRBD2 is a possible D gene (7 bases). In germline, CDR1 is MNHNS, CDR2 SASEGT. This CDR3 contains 15 residues. V was cut by 3 bases and J by 2 bases, with 14 bases left in between. The CDR3 sequence: CASSDVGGGTYEQYF. DNA for the CDR3: TGTGCCAGCAGTGACGTGGGAGGGGGAACCTACGAGCAGTACTTC.